Each of the 3 T cell receptor beta chains below was sequenced from the same sample in a study of yellow fever vaccine responses in identical twins. TCRdb ran MiXCR on the RT-PCR reads and lists one entry per CDR3 protein. The table has 250 to 350 distinct CDR3 sequences, about 56% seen once. Sample: T cells from blood (PBMCs), unsorted or a sorted subset (not recorded which), taken before or after yellow fever vaccination (not recorded which). The origin of the receptors is a female donor who received the yellow fever vaccine.

CDR3 in amino acids: CASSLTRWDSPGEFF. CDR3 bases: TGTGCCAGCAGCTTAACCCGTTGGGACAGCCCGGGGGAGTTCTTC. This chain joins TRBV11-1 and TRBJ2-1, with D maybe TRBD1 (7 bases). Deletions cut 2 bases from V and 14 bases from J, with 22 bases between. Germline lookup yields CDR1 SGHAT and CDR2 FQDESV (reference sequence). The CDR3 spans 15 residues.

The chain uses TRBV12-3 or TRBV12-4 and TRBJ1-3; 9 positions agree with TRBD1. This CDR3 contains 17 residues. With V trimmed by 6 bases and J by 4 bases, 13 bases remained unmatched. The CDR3 is CASRGLRTGESGNTIYF. CDR3 nucleotide sequence: TGTGCCAGCAGGGGCCTCAGGACAGGGGAATCGGGAAACACCATATATTTT.

The chain uses TRBV4-2 and TRBJ2-1; possibly TRBD2 for D (5 bases). Trimming stripped 3 bases from V and 5 bases from J, with 5 bases between. Germline values: CDR1 LGHNA, CDR2 YNFKEQ. The CDR3 covers 12 residues. The CDR3 bases are TGTGCCAGCAGCCAGAGGGACAATGAGCAGTTCTTC. Protein sequence: CASSQRDNEQFF.